The clone carrying this TCR beta chain was recorded many times. What it recognizes is unknown. The data stem from a study of T cells in Graves' hyperthyroidism and ophthalmopathy. Germline loops: CDR1 SNHLY, CDR2 FYNNEI. This CDR3 comprises 14 residues. Trimming took 6 bases from V and 2 from J, leaving 14 bases between them. In making diagnoses, clinical symptoms, serum thyroxine and TRAb, thyroid ultrasound and orbital computed tomography were all used. PBMCs were derived from 10 ml fresh peripheral blood. Amplification yielded TCR beta CDR3 regions, with RNA transcripts as the source. RT-PCR in the first round (using the HTBI primer set) targeted the TCR CDR3. TCRdb independently ran MiXCR on the multiplex PCR reads; one entry per CDR3 protein. Among about 350,000 distinct CDR3 sequences listed, about 14% were seen once. Study outcomes and limitations: Ophthalmopathy was predicted by the model a median of about 6.5 months ahead of onset. Blood also showed most of the thyroid clonotypes that were expanded above 0.001.

The receptor comes from a woman in her 30s with Graves' hyperthyroidism. The material sequenced was blood. The rearrangement uses TRBV2 and TRBJ2-7; D might be TRBD2 (5 bases). CDR3 region: CASSGLRHTYEQYF. The CDR3 DNA sequence: TGTGCCAGCAGCGGACTTCGCCATACCTACGAGCAGTACTTC.